The following is a T cell receptor (beta chain) sequence with its context. As yet, its antigen is unknown. This entry comes from a study of cytomegalovirus exposure and HLA in healthy donors. The PCR ran on 60 Vbeta and 13 Jbeta primers. Sequencing was performed with immunoSEQ multiplex PCR; in TCRdb, only in-frame clones are kept and a portion is missing. Of roughly 88,000 clones listed, 76% are singletons. General study points: The listing of 150 to 200 TCR beta chains classed them as cytomegalovirus-associated.

CDR3 length equals 15 residues. The germline gives CDR1 SGDLS, CDR2 YYNGEE. V was pared by 0 bases and J by 8 bases, with 3 bases of the junction left unmatched. This sequence joins TRBV9 and TRBJ1-6, with TRBD1 matching 9 bases. Sequenced: PBMCs. This clonotype originated in a man aged 25 to 45 in good health and CMV-seropositive. The CDR3 DNA reads TGTGCCAGCAGCGTAGAGGGACAGGGTTATTCACCCCTCCACTTT. Translating gives CASSVEGQGYSPLHF.